This T cell receptor (beta chain) was profiled in a study of graft-versus-host responses after intestinal transplantation. The wider study: Grafts that recipients had were multivisceral, liver-intestinal, or isolated intestinal transplants. Induction using anti-thymocyte globulin, followed by tacrolimus and steroids for around 3 years, was given to all recipients.

This CDR3 has 13 residues. Germline lookup yields CDR1 SGHVS and CDR2 FNYEAQ. V was cut by 1 base and J by 6 bases, with 7 bases left in between. Using immunoSEQ multiplex PCR, the repertoire was profiled, and TCRdb retains in-frame clones only, with some absent. The table lists about 45,000 clones, about 91% of them singletons. This clone was counted a few times. The antigen is not known. Study-wide results and limits: GvH clones appeared in recipient marrow, some first in ileum or blood. Levels of circulating GvH clones at their peak were associated with early post-transplant HvG declines.

J is TRBJ1-5 and V is TRBV7-6; D remains ambiguous. This TCR derives from a human patient who received an intestinal transplant, so some T cells may come from the graft donor. Sequences were derived from PBMCs, sampled 524 days after transplant. The CDR3 is CASSLGPGQPQHF. In nucleotides, the CDR3 is TGTGCCAGCAGCTTAGGTCCGGGTCAGCCCCAGCATTTT.